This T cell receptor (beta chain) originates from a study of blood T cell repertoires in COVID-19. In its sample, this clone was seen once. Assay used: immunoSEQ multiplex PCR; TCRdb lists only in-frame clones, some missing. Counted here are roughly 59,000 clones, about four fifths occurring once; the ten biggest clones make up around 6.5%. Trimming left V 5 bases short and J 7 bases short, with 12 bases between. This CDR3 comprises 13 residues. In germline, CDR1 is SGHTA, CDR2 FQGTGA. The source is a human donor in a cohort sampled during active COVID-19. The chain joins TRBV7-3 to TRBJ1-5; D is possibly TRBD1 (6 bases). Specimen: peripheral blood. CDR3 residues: CASSPRGGQPQHF. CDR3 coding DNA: TGTGCCAGCAGCCCGAGGGGGGGCCAGCCCCAGCATTTT.